The present entry profiles one T cell receptor (beta chain) with its context. The specificity of this receptor is unknown. One base away there is no much larger clone; base qualities are not given. TCRbeta CDR3 regions were amplified from genomic DNA using the immunoSEQ Assay, a bias-controlled multiplex PCR. On the authors' methods: Within the assay, amplification of reference gene primers was used to estimate how many nucleated cells each sample contained. Sequence reads were collapsed and filtered to measure the absolute abundance of every unique TCRbeta CDR3 rearrangement. Productive Simpson clonality was computed per sample as the square root of Simpson's diversity index over productive rearrangements. In its TCRdb copy, this immuneACCESS table keeps in-frame sequences only and misses some clones. Where compared with another copy, unresolved V genes explain less than half of these, and the others have no known cause. Clone size and the V and J calls come from that table; the DNA yielded D and trimming. Present in this sample are about 310,000 clones, 89% of which were seen just once. 9.5% of the sample is taken by the ten largest.

This sample stems from a study of blood T cell repertoires in COVID-19 (dated by TCRdb to 2018 to 2020). Broadly, across the study: Samples covering the acute and convalescent phases of COVID-19 were provided by collaborators in the United States, Italy and Spain. Samples came from the ongoing ImmuneRACE study (first 160 participants) plus 1,254 subjects from 6 global collaborators. The sample metadata nearly always contained a de-identified subject ID, COVID-19 status, age in years and sex. Where available, HLA class I and class II types were obtained from metadata supplied by the sample provider rather than from assay-based typing. The prospective study material was composed of cDNA or gDNA derived from T cells, B-cell-depleted T cells, or PBMCs. The repertoires were made available in a free public database intended to serve as a resource for research on the immune response to SARS-CoV-2. Deeply sampled blood TCRbeta repertoires from subjects exposed to, actively infected with, or recovered from COVID-19 were included in the dataset.

In the prospective study, participants were roughly 18 to 100 years old, resided in fewer than 25 geographic areas of the United States, and were enrolled through a virtual design. In the prospective study, participants were assigned to cohorts based on the clinical history participants reported in a screening survey and a study questionnaire. For ImmuneRACE Cohort 3, a participant was defined as recovered based on two consecutive negative NP/OP PCR tests, clearance by a healthcare professional, or resolution of symptoms. In the prospective study, mobile phlebotomists collected whole blood, serum and a nasopharyngeal or oropharyngeal swab from each participant. Prospective study participants could optionally give additional blood draws and questionnaires over an approximately 2-month period. Before DNA extraction, prospective study blood samples were shipped either frozen or at room temperature.

Between the V and J ends, shortened by 2 bases and 0 bases respectively, the junction contains 11 bases. The cysteine opens and the phenylalanine closes a CDR3 of 15 amino acids. Of all the DNA, just the CDR3 is kept, 45 bases in frame from base 1. CDR1 and CDR2 are read off the germline V gene (reference sequence) as LNHDA and SQIVND. The investigation overall reported the following: The quantity of clinical and demographic metadata differed by source and by participant and was supplied without curation.

This receptor chain uses TRBV19 and TRBJ2-7, with the identity of the D gene unclear. The sequencing sample was made of PBMCs or T cells enriched from blood (not recorded which). The receptor comes from a middle-aged woman who had recovered from COVID-19. The DNA is TGTGCCAGTAGTATATCACAGTCCTACTCCTACGAGCAGTACTTC. It codes for CASSISQSYSYEQYF.